This record covers a single T cell receptor (beta chain). These data are taken from a study of shared clonotypes between healthy human individuals. Study information: Two women and three men aged 18 to 49 made up the donors.

The length of the CDR3 is 13 residues. With 8 bases removed from V and 4 bases from J, the gap between germline ends came to 13 bases. Germline V gene data show CDR1 as SNHLY and CDR2 as FYNNEI. Data came from immunoSEQ multiplex PCR; TCRdb stores just in-frame clones and leaves some out. The data hold over a million clones, with 95% to 99% observed a single time. Material: naive CD4+ T cells sorted from blood. Noted subset: CD45RA+ positively selected. The chain employs TRBV2 and TRBJ2-3, with D hard to call. This TCR was sampled from a man aged 30-40 years in good health. CDR3 nucleotides: TGTGCCAGCGGCCGGGCCCTTTCAGATACGCAGTATTTT. Translated, it gives CASGRALSDTQYF.